A single sample is the source of the 31 T cell receptor beta chains below, sequenced in a study of blood T cell repertoires in COVID-19. Assay: immunoSEQ multiplex PCR; the TCRdb copy retains only in-frame clones and omits some. The sample has under 50,000 clones, 85% to 95% seen once; the top ten hold about 1%. The material sequenced was peripheral blood. These receptors came from a man between 60 and 75 years old with COVID-19, enrolled during active disease.

Only one count was recorded for this clone. The chain links TRBV3-1 (or the pseudogene TRBV3-2) to TRBJ1-1; the match to TRBD1 covers 7 bases. Trimming cost V 4 bases and J 1 base; bases outside gene matches: 6. Germline V gene data show CDR1 as LGHDT and CDR2 as YNNKEL (reference sequence). The CDR3 length is 15 residues. The CDR3 reads CASSPTGAENTEAFF. The CDR3 DNA sequence: TGTGCCAGCAGCCCCACAGGGGCGGAGAACACTGAAGCTTTCTTT.

The chain carries TRBV5-1 and TRBJ2-7; TRBD1 agrees at 7 bases. This CDR3 has 14 amino acids. The V and J ends lost 4 bases and 5 bases, in that order; junction bases with no gene match: 9. Germline V CDR1 and CDR2: SGHRS, YFSETQ. The DNA of the CDR3 is TGCGCCAGCAGCGGCCGGACAGGCGGCAACGAGCAGTACTTC. Amino acids: CASSGRTGGNEQYF. The complete variable domain, with remaining parts taken from reference TRBV5-1 and TRBJ2-7, reads KAGVTQTPRYLIKTRGQQVTLSCSPISGHRSVSWYQQTPGQGLQFLFEYFSETQRNKGNFPGRFSGRQFSNSRSEMNVSTLELGDSALYLCASSGRTGGNEQYFGPGTRLTVT.

The chain recombines TRBV5-1 with TRBJ2-1; 9 bases agree with TRBD2. The CDR3 sequence is 14 residues long. Per germline, CDR1 SGHRS and CDR2 YFSETQ. V lost 6 bases, J lost 2 bases, and 3 bases stayed unmatched. The CDR3 is CASTSGAPYNEQFF. CDR3 DNA: TGCGCCAGCACTAGCGGGGCGCCCTACAATGAGCAGTTCTTC.

This chain joins TRBV4-1 and TRBJ2-7, with 11 bases that match TRBD2. V dropped 1 base and J dropped 4; count of bases not matched to a gene: 6. Per the germline V gene, CDR1 is MGHRA and CDR2 is YSYEKL. The CDR3 has 16 residues. In DNA, the CDR3 is TGCGCCAGCAGCCAAGTAGCGACTAGCGGGGAATACGAGCAGTACTTC. Amino acid sequence: CASSQVATSGEYEQYF.

The chain combines TRBV2 with TRBJ1-1; D ambiguous. The germline V gene has CDR1 SNHLY and CDR2 FYNNEI. V shed 2 bases and J shed 6 bases, with 10 bases lying between them. The CDR3 is 13 amino acids. As DNA, the CDR3 is TGTGCCAGCAGTGAATCGGGGTACGCTGAAGCTTTCTTT. Encoded protein: CASSESGYAEAFF.

The gene calls are TRBV28 and TRBJ1-5; 9 bases align to TRBD1. The CDR3 is 16 residues long. V dropped 2 bases and J dropped 2; count of bases not matched to a gene: 4. Per the germline V gene, CDR1 is MDHEN and CDR2 is SYDVKM. In DNA form, the CDR3 reads TGTGCCAGCAGTTTAGGGACAGGGAACGGCAATCAGCCCCAGCATTTT. This codes for CASSLGTGNGNQPQHF.

The V gene is TRBV29-1, the J gene TRBJ2-1; no definite D call. V was trimmed by 4 bases and J by 9 bases, leaving 13 bases between them. The CDR3 has 12 amino acids. CDR1 SQVTM and CDR2 ANQGSEA come from the germline V gene. CDR3 nucleotides: TGCAGCGTTGGAATCCTTTTCAGTGAGCAGTTCTTC. As protein: CSVGILFSEQFF.

The J gene is TRBJ1-1, the V gene TRBV19; the match to TRBD1 covers 7 bases. The trim removed 1 base at V and 4 bases at J, leaving 9 bases unmatched. Germline V gives CDR1 LNHDA, CDR2 SQIVND (reference sequence). The CDR3 contains 16 residues. CDR3 sequence (DNA): TGTGCCAGTAGTATAGGGACAGGCCTCGGGGGCACTGAAGCTTTCTTT. This gives the protein CASSIGTGLGGTEAFF. Full variable domain (rest looked up from reference TRBV19 and TRBJ1-1): DGGITQSPKYLFRKEGQNVTLSCEQNLNHDAMYWYRQDPGQGLRLIYYSQIVNDFQKGDIAEGYSVSREKKESFPLTVTSAQKNPTAFYLCASSIGTGLGGTEAFFGQGTRLTVV.

This clone has only one observation. CDR3 sequence reads: CASSSPGTSYTGELFF. The CDR3 DNA reads TGCGCCAGCAGCTCACCCGGGACTAGTTACACCGGGGAGCTGTTTTTT. The chain links TRBV5-1 to TRBJ2-2; TRBD2 aligns across 8 bases. Germline V lookup: CDR1 SGHRS, CDR2 YFSETQ. The CDR3 is 16 residues long. V shed 3 bases and J 3 bases; nucleotides not matched to a gene: 7.

The gene calls are TRBV27 and TRBJ2-4, with TRBD2 matching over 14 bases. Germline trimming cut 4 bases from V and 0 bases from J; bases unmatched to any gene: 8. CDR1 is MNHEY and CDR2 is SMNVEV in the germline V gene (reference sequence). CDR3 length equals 19 residues. CDR3 protein: CASSSPTSGRVLAKNIQYF. CDR3 DNA sequence: TGTGCCAGCAGTTCCCCGACTAGCGGGAGGGTTCTAGCCAAAAACATTCAGTACTTC.

This clone was seen just once. This chain connects TRBV27 to TRBJ1-5, with 8 bases fitting TRBD1. Trimming at V came to 3 bases and at J to 2 bases, leaving 6 bases not matched to a gene. The germline V gene has CDR1 MNHEY and CDR2 SMNVEV (reference sequence). The CDR3 is 16 amino acids. CDR3 DNA sequence: TGTGCCAGCAGTTTGACAGGGGTTGGCGGCAATCAGCCCCAGCATTTT. It is translated as CASSLTGVGGNQPQHF.

The CDR3 DNA reads as TGTGCCAGCAGCCTTAAAGGGGGAAAAGGGATGAACACTGAAGCTTTCTTT. Translating it yields CASSLKGGKGMNTEAFF. The rearrangement joins TRBV21-1 to TRBJ1-1; the listed D gene, TRBD1, was not tested against the DNA. TRBV21-1 has pseudogene status. The CDR3 runs to 17 residues.

The J gene is TRBJ2-7, the V gene TRBV11-1; D is possibly TRBD1 (6 bases). The V gene lost 5 bases and the J gene lost 5 bases, with 10 bases spanning the gap. The CDR3 totals 12 residues. CDR1 SGHAT and CDR2 FQDESV come from the germline V gene (reference sequence). The CDR3 loop reads CASSGQFNEQYF. CDR3 coding DNA: TGTGCCAGCAGCGGACAGTTCAACGAGCAGTACTTC.

The chain is built from TRBV7-2 and TRBJ2-7; 7 bases line up with TRBD1. Germline V gene data show CDR1 as SGHTA and CDR2 as FQGNSA. After removal of 5 bases from V and 6 bases from J, the junction contained 13 bases not matched to a gene. The CDR3 has 15 residues. The CDR3 DNA sequence: TGTGCCAGCAGCAAGGGGTACAGGGGTTTCAGCGAGCAGTACTTC. Translated, it gives CASSKGYRGFSEQYF.

The chain is built from TRBV5-1 and TRBJ1-2; D perhaps matches TRBD1 (6 bases). This CDR3 spans 14 amino acids. Trimming pared 0 bases from V and 4 bases from J, leaving 10 bases between. Germline V CDR1 and CDR2: SGHRS, YFSETQ. Here the CDR3 DNA reads TGCGCCAGCAGCTTGGGACAGGTGATCTATGGCTACACCTTC. Residues: CASSLGQVIYGYTF. The full variable domain, rest sourced from reference TRBV5-1 and TRBJ1-2, is KAGVTQTPRYLIKTRGQQVTLSCSPISGHRSVSWYQQTPGQGLQFLFEYFSETQRNKGNFPGRFSGRQFSNSRSEMNVSTLELGDSALYLCASSLGQVIYGYTFGSGTRLTVV.

V gene TRBV2 combines with J gene TRBJ1-4, with D uncertain. CDR1 and CDR2 from the germline V gene are SNHLY and FYNNEI. With 2 bases removed from V and 7 bases from J, the gap between germline ends came to 17 bases. This CDR3 has 16 amino acids. CDR3 residues: CASSETYLPRGEKLFF. As DNA, the CDR3 is TGTGCCAGCAGTGAAACGTACCTACCCCGCGGTGAAAAACTGTTTTTT.

CDR3: CASSRTSGSSETQYF. Here the CDR3 DNA reads TGTGCCAGCAGCCGGACTAGCGGGAGCTCTGAGACCCAGTACTTC. The chain links TRBV7-2 to TRBJ2-5; 13 bases match TRBD2. This CDR3 has 15 residues. J was trimmed by 5 bases and V by 5 bases; bases with no gene match: 5. CDR1 SGHTA and CDR2 FQGNSA come from the germline V gene. Full variable domain (outside the CDR3, taken from reference TRBV7-2 and TRBJ2-5): GAGVSQSPSNKVTEKGKDVELRCDPISGHTALYWYRQSLGQGLEFLIYFQGNSAPDKSGLPSDRFSAERTGGSVSTLTIQRTQQEDSAVYLCASSRTSGSSETQYFGPGTRLLVL.

The chain recombines TRBV12-3 or TRBV12-4 with TRBJ1-2; D gene ambiguous. V dropped 5 bases and J dropped 5 bases, with 9 bases sitting between them. There are 12 residues in the CDR3. This CDR3 reads CASSLGVYGYTF. The CDR3 nucleotides read TGTGCCAGCAGTCTAGGAGTTTATGGCTACACCTTC.

The CDR3 coding sequence is TGTGCCAGCAGGACAGGGTTTGGGGGAAACACCATATATTTT. Protein product: CASRTGFGGNTIYF. The V call is TRBV6-5, the J call TRBJ1-3; TRBD1 agrees at 7 bases. The V segment lost 6 bases and the J segment 4 bases; nucleotides outside the gene matches: 6. The V gene's germline CDR1 is MNHEY and CDR2 SVGAGI. This CDR3 has 14 residues.

The chain recombines TRBV3-1 (or the pseudogene TRBV3-2) with TRBJ1-2, with D perhaps matching TRBD1 (5 bases). V lost 3 bases, J lost 0 bases, and 17 bases lay in between. CDR1 and CDR2 from the germline V gene are LGHDT and YNNKEL (reference sequence). The length of the CDR3 is 17 residues. In DNA, the CDR3 is TGTGCCAGCAGCCACCTCATCTGGGGGGGAGCTAACTATGGCTACACCTTC. It encodes CASSHLIWGGANYGYTF.

This clone occurred once. In DNA form, the CDR3 reads TGCGCCAGCAGCGCGACAGGCATTACTGAAGCTTTCTTT. Translating it yields CASSATGITEAFF. The chain couples TRBV10-1 to TRBJ1-1; TRBD1 is a possible D gene (6 bases). The CDR3 spans 13 residues. V was cut by 6 bases and J by 5 bases, with 13 bases left in between. From germline, CDR1 is WNHNN and CDR2 SYGVQD (reference sequence).

The J gene is TRBJ2-3, the V gene TRBV9, with D possibly TRBD2 on 5 matching bases. The germline CDR1 and CDR2 sequences are SGDLS and YYNGEE. Trimming pared 0 bases from V and 0 bases from J, leaving 8 bases between. The CDR3 sequence is 15 residues long. Here the CDR3 reads CASSVVGVSTDTQYF. The CDR3 DNA is TGTGCCAGCAGCGTAGTCGGGGTGAGCACAGATACGCAGTATTTT. The full variable domain, its missing parts supplied by reference TRBV9 and TRBJ2-3, is DSGVTQTPKHLITATGQRVTLRCSPRSGDLSVYWYQQSLDQGLQFLIQYYNGEERAKGNILERFSAQQFPDLHSELNLSSLELGDSALYFCASSVVGVSTDTQYFGPGTRLTVL.

Only one count was recorded for this clone. This sequence joins TRBV7-9 and TRBJ1-2, with D unresolved. Germline V CDR1 and CDR2: SEHNR, FQNEAQ (reference sequence). CDR3 length: 12 residues. The V gene lost 1 base and the J gene lost 4 bases, with 4 bases spanning the gap. In DNA form, the CDR3 reads TGTGCCAGCAGCTTAGACGGCTATGGCTACACCTTC. It codes for CASSLDGYGYTF.

The J gene is TRBJ1-4, the V gene TRBV15, with D possibly being TRBD1 (5 bases). This CDR3 contains 17 residues. The V end was cut by 2 bases, the J end by 6 bases, with 19 bases between. CDR1 is LNHNV and CDR2 is YYDKDF in the germline V gene (reference sequence). The CDR3 nucleotides read TGTGCCACCAGCAGAAAAAAGGGCGGGGGAGCGGATGAAAAACTGTTTTTT. Translating it yields CATSRKKGGGADEKLFF.

This clone was recorded once. The V call is TRBV5-4, the J call TRBJ1-5; 12 nucleotides align to TRBD1. This CDR3 contains 15 residues. V lost 4 bases, J lost 7 bases, and 6 bases stayed unmatched. Looked up from germline, CDR1 is SGHNT and CDR2 is YYREEE (reference sequence). The CDR3, as DNA: TGTGCCAGCAGCCGGGACAGGGGGCCTGGCCAGCCCCAGCATTTT. As protein: CASSRDRGPGQPQHF.

As DNA, the CDR3 is TGTGCCAGCAGCGGAAGCGGGAATAAAGGAGATACGCAGTATTTT. This encodes CASSGSGNKGDTQYF. The chain combines TRBV7-6 with TRBJ2-3, with 7 bases matching TRBD2. Germline V lookup: CDR1 SGHVS, CDR2 FNYEAQ. With V trimmed by 5 bases and J by 5 bases, 10 bases remained unmatched. The CDR3 length is 15 residues.

The V and J genes are TRBV2 and TRBJ1-2, with 8 bases lining up with TRBD1. The trim removed 6 bases at V and 6 bases at J, leaving 9 bases unmatched. Per germline, CDR1 SNHLY and CDR2 FYNNEI. The CDR3 covers 14 residues. The CDR3 DNA is TGTGCCAGCAGCCCAACCGGGACAGGAAATGGCTACACCTTC. Translating it yields CASSPTGTGNGYTF.

V and J are TRBV29-1 and TRBJ1-2; perhaps TRBD1 as D (6 bases). In germline, CDR1 is SQVTM, CDR2 ANQGSEA. V lost 1 base and J lost 4, with 19 bases in between. This CDR3 has 16 residues. CDR3 loop: CSVEALRTGTPYGYTF. The CDR3 DNA reads TGCAGCGTTGAAGCGCTTAGGACCGGGACACCCTATGGCTACACCTTC.

This sequence joins TRBV28 and TRBJ2-2; 9 bases map to TRBD1. Germline lookup yields CDR1 MDHEN and CDR2 SYDVKM. With V trimmed by 5 bases and J by 6 bases, 7 bases remained unmatched. The CDR3 runs 15 residues. CDR3 bases: TGTGCCAGCAGTACACCGGGACAGGGATCCGGGGAGCTGTTTTTT. Amino acids: CASSTPGQGSGELFF.

This clone was observed a single time. The chain couples TRBV30 to TRBJ1-3, with D perhaps matching TRBD1 (6 bases). The V end was cut by 1 base, the J end by 5 bases, with 15 bases between. The CDR3 extends over 15 amino acids. The germline gives CDR1 GTSNPN, CDR2 SVGIG (reference sequence). In nucleotides, the CDR3 is TGTGCCTGGAGTGAGGGGGGCGGGAGGAGAAACACCATATATTTT. It is translated as CAWSEGGGRRNTIYF.

V usage is TRBV7-9 and J usage is TRBJ2-5, with D perhaps matching TRBD1 (5 bases). The germline gives CDR1 SEHNR, CDR2 FQNEAQ (reference sequence). The CDR3 is made up of 13 amino acids. Trimming stripped 6 bases from V and 1 base from J, with 9 bases between. In DNA, the CDR3 is TGTGCCAGCAGTCTCGACAGCCAAGAGACCCAGTACTTC. It codes for CASSLDSQETQYF.